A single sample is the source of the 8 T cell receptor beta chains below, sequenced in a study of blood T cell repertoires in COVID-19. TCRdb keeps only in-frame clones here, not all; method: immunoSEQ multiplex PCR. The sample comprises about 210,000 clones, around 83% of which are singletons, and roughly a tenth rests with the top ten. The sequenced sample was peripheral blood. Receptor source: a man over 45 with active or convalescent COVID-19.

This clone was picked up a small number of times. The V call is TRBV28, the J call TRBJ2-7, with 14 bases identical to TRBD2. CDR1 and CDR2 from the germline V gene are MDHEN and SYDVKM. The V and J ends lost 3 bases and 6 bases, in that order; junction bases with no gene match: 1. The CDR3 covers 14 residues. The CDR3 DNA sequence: TGTGCCAGCAGTTTGGGGACTAGCGGGAGCGAGCAGTACTTC. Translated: CASSLGTSGSEQYF.

CDR3 region: CASSREGSTDTQYF. The DNA for the CDR3 is TGTGCCAGTAGTAGGGAGGGAAGCACAGATACGCAGTATTTT. The V gene is TRBV19, the J gene TRBJ2-3; 7 bases agree with TRBD2. V was clipped by 4 bases and J by 0 bases; unmatched bases: 1. Germline values: CDR1 LNHDA, CDR2 SQIVND (reference sequence). The CDR3 has 14 residues.

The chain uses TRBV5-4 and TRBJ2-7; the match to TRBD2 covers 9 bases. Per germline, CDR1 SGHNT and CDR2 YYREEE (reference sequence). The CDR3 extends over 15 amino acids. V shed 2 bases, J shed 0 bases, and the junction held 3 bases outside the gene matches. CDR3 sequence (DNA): TGTGCCAGCAGCTTTAGCGGGAGAAGCTCCTACGAGCAGTACTTC. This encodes CASSFSGRSSYEQYF.

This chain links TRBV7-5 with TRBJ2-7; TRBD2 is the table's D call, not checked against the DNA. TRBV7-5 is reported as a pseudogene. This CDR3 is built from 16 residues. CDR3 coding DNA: TGTGTCAGAAGCTACCATCGAGGAGATAGCTCCTACGAGCAGTACTTC. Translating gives CVRSYHRGDSSYEQYF.

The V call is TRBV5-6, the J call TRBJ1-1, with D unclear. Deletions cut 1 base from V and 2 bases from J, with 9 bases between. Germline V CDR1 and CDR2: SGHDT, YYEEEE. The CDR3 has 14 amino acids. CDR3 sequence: CASSLLTSNTEAFF. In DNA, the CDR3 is TGTGCCAGCAGCTTGCTGACAAGTAACACTGAAGCTTTCTTT.

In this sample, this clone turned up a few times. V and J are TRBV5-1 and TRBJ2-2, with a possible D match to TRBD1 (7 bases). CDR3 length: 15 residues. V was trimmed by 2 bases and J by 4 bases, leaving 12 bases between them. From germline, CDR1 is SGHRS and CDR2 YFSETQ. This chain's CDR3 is CASSFRQGGTGELFF. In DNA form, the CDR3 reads TGCGCCAGCAGCTTCAGACAGGGAGGCACCGGGGAGCTGTTTTTT.

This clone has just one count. Here the CDR3 reads CASSLETGLYNEQFF. The CDR3 DNA sequence: TGTGCCAGCAGCTTGGAGACAGGGCTCTACAATGAGCAGTTCTTC. The chain has TRBV5-6 and TRBJ2-1, with 7 bases fitting TRBD1. Germline values: CDR1 SGHDT, CDR2 YYEEEE. V shed 0 bases, J shed 3 bases, and the junction held 3 bases outside the gene matches. This CDR3 is built from 15 residues. The entire variable domain, with the rest obtained from reference TRBV5-6 and TRBJ2-1, is as follows: DAGVTQSPTHLIKTRGQQVTLRCSPKSGHDTVSWYQQALGQGPQFIFQYYEEEERQRGNFPDRFSGHQFPNYSSELNVNALLLGDSALYLCASSLETGLYNEQFFGPGTRLTVL.

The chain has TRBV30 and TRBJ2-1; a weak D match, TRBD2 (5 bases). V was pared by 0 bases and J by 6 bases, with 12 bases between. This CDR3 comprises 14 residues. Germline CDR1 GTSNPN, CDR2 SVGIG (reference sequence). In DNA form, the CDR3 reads TGTGCCTGGAGTGTTGCAGCGGCATTCAATGAGCAGTTCTTC. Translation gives CAWSVAAAFNEQFF.